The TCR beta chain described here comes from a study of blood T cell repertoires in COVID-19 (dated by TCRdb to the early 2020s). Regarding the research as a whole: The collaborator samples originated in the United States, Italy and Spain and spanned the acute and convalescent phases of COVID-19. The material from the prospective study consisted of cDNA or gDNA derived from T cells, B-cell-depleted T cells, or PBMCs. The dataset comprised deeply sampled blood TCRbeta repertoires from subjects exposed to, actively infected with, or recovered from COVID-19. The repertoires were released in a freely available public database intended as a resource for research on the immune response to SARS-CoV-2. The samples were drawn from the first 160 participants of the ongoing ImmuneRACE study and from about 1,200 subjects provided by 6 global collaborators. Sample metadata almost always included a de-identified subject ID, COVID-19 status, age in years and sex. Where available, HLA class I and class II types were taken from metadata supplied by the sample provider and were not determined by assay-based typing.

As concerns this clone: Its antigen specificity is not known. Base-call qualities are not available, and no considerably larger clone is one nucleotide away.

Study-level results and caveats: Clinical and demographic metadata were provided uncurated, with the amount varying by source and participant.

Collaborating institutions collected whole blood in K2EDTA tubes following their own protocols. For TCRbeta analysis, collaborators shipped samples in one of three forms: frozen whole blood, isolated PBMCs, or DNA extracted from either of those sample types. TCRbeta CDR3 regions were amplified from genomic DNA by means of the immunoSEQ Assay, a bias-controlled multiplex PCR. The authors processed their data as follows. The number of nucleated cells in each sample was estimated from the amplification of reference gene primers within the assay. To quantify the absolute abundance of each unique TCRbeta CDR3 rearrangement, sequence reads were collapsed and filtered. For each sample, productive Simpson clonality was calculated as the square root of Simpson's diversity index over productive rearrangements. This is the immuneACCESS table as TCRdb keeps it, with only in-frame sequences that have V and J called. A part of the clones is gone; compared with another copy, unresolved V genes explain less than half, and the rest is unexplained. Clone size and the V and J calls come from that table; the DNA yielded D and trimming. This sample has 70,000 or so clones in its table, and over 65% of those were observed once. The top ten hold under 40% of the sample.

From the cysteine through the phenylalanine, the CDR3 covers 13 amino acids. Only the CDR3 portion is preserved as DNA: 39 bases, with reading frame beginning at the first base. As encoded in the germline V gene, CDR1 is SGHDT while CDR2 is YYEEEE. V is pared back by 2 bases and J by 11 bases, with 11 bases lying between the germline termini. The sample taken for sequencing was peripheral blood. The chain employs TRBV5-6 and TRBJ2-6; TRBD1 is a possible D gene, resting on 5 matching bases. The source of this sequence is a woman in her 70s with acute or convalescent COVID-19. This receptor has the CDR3 CASSFRQSHVLTF. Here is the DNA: TGTGCCAGCAGCTTTCGACAGTCCCACGTCCTGACTTTC.